The sequence of this T cell receptor (beta chain) was determined in a study of Tregs in tolerant kidney transplant recipients. In the case of this clone: Antigen: not known.

Sequencing used immunoSEQ multiplex PCR; TCRdb keeps in-frame clones, though not all of them. The sample yields about 87,000 clones, roughly 93% seen once. The V end lost 6 bases, the J end lost 14 bases, and 14 bases lay between the germline ends. There are 10 residues in the CDR3. CDR1 and CDR2 from the germline V gene are DFQATT and SNEGSKA (reference sequence). Findings and limits, study-wide: Biological reproducibility was not directly addressed in this study.

This TCR derives from a human donor who received a combined kidney and bone marrow transplant. The material was CD4+ T cells from blood, obtained before the transplant. The chain links TRBV20-1 to TRBJ2-1; D perhaps matches TRBD2 (7 bases). CDR3 sequence: CSAGGPAEFF. DNA of the CDR3: TGCAGTGCCGGGGGGCCGGCGGAGTTCTTC.